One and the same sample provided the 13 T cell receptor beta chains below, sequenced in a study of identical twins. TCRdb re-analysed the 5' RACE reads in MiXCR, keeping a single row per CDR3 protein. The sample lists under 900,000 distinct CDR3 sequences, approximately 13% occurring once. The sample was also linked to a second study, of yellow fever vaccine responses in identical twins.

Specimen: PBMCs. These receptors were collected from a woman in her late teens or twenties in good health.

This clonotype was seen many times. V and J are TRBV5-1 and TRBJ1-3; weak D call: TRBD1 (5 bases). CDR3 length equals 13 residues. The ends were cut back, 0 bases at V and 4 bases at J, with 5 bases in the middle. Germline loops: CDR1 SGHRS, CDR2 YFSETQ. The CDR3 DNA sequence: TGCGCCAGCAGCTTGGGACAGGGAAACACCATATATTTT. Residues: CASSLGQGNTIYF.

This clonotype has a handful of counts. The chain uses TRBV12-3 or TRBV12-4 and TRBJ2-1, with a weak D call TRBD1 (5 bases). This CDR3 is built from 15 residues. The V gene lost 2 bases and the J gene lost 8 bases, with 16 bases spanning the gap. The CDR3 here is CASSLRPPGFDEQFF. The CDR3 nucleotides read TGTGCCAGCAGTTTACGCCCCCCAGGGTTCGATGAGCAGTTCTTC.

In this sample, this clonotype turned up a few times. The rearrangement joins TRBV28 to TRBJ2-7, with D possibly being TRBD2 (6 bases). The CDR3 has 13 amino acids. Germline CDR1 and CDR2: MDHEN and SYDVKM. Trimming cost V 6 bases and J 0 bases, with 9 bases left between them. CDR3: CASRVTSSYEQYF. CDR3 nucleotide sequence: TGTGCCAGCAGAGTGACTAGCTCCTACGAGCAGTACTTC.

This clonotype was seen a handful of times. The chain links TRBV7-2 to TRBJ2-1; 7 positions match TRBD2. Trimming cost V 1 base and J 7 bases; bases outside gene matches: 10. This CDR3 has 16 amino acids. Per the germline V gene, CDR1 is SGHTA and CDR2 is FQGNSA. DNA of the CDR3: TGTGCCAGCAGCTTAGGAGGCGGGAGAGATAGAAATGAGCAGTTCTTC. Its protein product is CASSLGGGRDRNEQFF.

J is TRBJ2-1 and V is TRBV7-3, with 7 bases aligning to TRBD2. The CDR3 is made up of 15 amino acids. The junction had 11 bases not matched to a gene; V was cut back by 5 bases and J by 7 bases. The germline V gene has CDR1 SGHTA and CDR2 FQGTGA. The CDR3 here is CASSPTGTTLNEQFF. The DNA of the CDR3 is TGTGCCAGCAGCCCAACCGGGACTACCCTAAATGAGCAGTTCTTC. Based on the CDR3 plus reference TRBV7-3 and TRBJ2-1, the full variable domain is GAGVSQTPSNKVTEKGKYVELRCDPISGHTALYWYRQSLGQGPEFLIYFQGTGAADDSGLPNDRFFAVRPEGSVSTLKIQRTERGDSAVYLCASSPTGTTLNEQFFGPGTRLTVL.

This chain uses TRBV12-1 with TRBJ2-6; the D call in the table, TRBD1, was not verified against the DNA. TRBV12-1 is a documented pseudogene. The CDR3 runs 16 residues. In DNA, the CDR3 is TGTGCCAGCAGCCCCGGACGGGTCTCTGGGGCCAACGTCCTGACTTTC. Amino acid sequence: CASSPGRVSGANVLTF.

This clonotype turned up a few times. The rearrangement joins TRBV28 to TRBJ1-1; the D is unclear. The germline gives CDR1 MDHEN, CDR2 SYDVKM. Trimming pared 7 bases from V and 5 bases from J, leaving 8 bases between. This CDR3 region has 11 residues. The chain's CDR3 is CASTMVTEAFF. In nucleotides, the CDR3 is TGTGCCAGCACCATGGTTACTGAAGCTTTCTTT.

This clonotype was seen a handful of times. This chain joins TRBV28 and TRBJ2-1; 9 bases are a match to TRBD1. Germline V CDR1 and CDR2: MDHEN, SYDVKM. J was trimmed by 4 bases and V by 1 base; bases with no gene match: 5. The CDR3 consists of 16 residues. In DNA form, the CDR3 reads TGTGCCAGCAGTTTATCCGGGACAGGGTCTTACAATGAGCAGTTCTTC. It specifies CASSLSGTGSYNEQFF.

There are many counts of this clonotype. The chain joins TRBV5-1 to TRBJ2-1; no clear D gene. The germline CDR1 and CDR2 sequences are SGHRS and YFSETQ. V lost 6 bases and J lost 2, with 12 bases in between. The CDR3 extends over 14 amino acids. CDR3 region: CASTPVGPYNEQFF. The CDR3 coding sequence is TGCGCCAGCACCCCGGTAGGGCCCTACAATGAGCAGTTCTTC.

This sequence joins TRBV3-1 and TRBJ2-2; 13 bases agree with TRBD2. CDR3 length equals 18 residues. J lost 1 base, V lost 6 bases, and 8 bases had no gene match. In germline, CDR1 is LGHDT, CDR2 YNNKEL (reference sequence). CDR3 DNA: TGTGCCAGCAGTTTATCCTGGACTAGCGGGGGGAACACCGGGGAGCTGTTTTTT. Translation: CASSLSWTSGGNTGELFF.

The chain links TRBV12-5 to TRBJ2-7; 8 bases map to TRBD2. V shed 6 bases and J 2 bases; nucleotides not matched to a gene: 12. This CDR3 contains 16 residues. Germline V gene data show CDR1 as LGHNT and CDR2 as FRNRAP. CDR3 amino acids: CASGNPPQRGTYEQYF. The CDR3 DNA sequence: TGTGCTAGTGGCAATCCCCCCCAGCGGGGGACCTACGAGCAGTACTTC.

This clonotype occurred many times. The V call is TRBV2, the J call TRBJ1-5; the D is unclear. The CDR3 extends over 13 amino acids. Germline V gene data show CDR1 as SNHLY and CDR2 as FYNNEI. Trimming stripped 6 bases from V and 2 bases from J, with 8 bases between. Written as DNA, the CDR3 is TGTGCCAGCAGGATGTCCGGCAATCAGCCCCAGCATTTT. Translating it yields CASRMSGNQPQHF.

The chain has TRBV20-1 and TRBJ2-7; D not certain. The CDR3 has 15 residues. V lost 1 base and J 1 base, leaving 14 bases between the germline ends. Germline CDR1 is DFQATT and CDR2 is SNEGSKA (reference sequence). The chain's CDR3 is CSARVYGFGSYEQYV. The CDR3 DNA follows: TGCAGTGCTAGAGTTTATGGGTTCGGTTCCTACGAGCAGTACGTC.